The rows below give T cell receptor beta chains drawn from one sample of a study of vaccination and CD4 T cells after COVID-19. Their specific antigens are unknown. TCRdb called the PCR reads again in MiXCR, with one record for every CDR3 protein. The sample has more than 15,000 distinct CDR3 sequences, 43% seen once; the top ten hold about 6%. The sequencing here drew on CD4+ T cells from blood, cultured in vitro, taken before SARS-CoV-2 vaccination. The origin of the receptors is a human donor who had recovered from COVID-19. The CDR3 runs from the conserved cysteine through the conserved F or W. A D gene is named only where the DNA matches it firmly. A row's size may be missing; if present it is once, few, many or a size class.

CDR3 protein	CDR3 DNA	D gene	clone size	V gene	J gene
CASSPRLQNSPLHF	TGTGCCAGCAGCCCACGGCTTCAGAATTCACCCCTCCACTTT	NA	NA	TRBV7-2	TRBJ1-6
CASRGPVRGPYQETQYF	TGTGCCAGCAGGGGACCAGTGAGGGGACCTTACCAAGAGACCCAGTACTTC	NA	few	TRBV6-1	TRBJ2-5
CASSQVGAIVEQYF	TGCGCCAGCAGCCAAGTCGGGGCCATCGTCGAGCAGTACTTC	NA	NA	TRBV4-1	TRBJ2-7
CSAVQGAKSPLHF	TGCAGTGCTGTACAGGGGGCAAAATCACCCCTCCACTTT	TRBD1	NA	TRBV20-1	TRBJ1-6
CASSVDAGNTGELFF	TGTGCCAGCAGCGTAGACGCGGGTAACACCGGGGAGCTGTTTTTT	NA	NA	TRBV9	TRBJ2-2
CASSLAGLQGQETQYF	TGTGCCAGCAGCTTGGCCGGTCTGCAGGGCCAAGAGACCCAGTACTTC	NA	NA	TRBV5-4	TRBJ2-5
CASSIITGYSYNEQFF	TGTGCCAGTAGTATAATAACAGGGTACTCCTACAATGAGCAGTTCTTC	NA	NA	TRBV19	TRBJ2-1
CSARDLLLSTGAEQYF	TGCAGTGCTAGAGATCTCCTGTTGTCGACAGGGGCTGAGCAGTACTTC	TRBD1	few	TRBV20-1	TRBJ2-7
CASRPRDSNTEAFF	TGTGCCAGCAGACCCCGGGACTCCAACACTGAAGCTTTCTTT	NA	few	TRBV6-1	TRBJ1-1
CASRARDGNTDTQYF	TGTGCCAGTAGGGCCCGGGACGGTAACACAGATACGCAGTATTTT	NA	NA	TRBV19	TRBJ2-3
CASIGRASGSVHNEQFF	TGTGCCAGCATCGGCCGAGCTAGCGGGAGTGTTCACAATGAGCAGTTCTTC	TRBD2	NA	TRBV27	TRBJ2-1
CATSKGRDTQETQYF	TGTGCCACCAGTAAGGGAAGGGACACTCAAGAGACCCAGTACTTC	NA	large	TRBV24-1	TRBJ2-5
CASSEWHGSYEQYF	TGTGCCAGCAGTGAATGGCACGGCTCCTACGAGCAGTACTTC	NA	NA	TRBV6-1	TRBJ2-7
CATSRGIRTEGTDTQYF	TGTGCCACCAGCAGGGGGATACGGACAGAAGGCACAGATACGCAGTATTTT	NA	NA	TRBV15	TRBJ2-3
CASSSKSGGGNTEAFF	TGTGCCAGCAGCTCCAAGTCGGGAGGAGGGAACACTGAAGCTTTCTTT	NA	few	TRBV7-9	TRBJ1-1
CATSKTLNTGELFF	TGTGCCACCAGTAAGACTTTGAACACCGGGGAGCTGTTTTTT	NA	NA	TRBV24-1	TRBJ2-2
CASSLRRTMNTEAFF	TGTGCCAGCAGCCTAAGGCGCACCATGAACACTGAAGCTTTCTTT	NA	NA	TRBV11-1	TRBJ1-1
CSAREGGFTEAFF	TGCAGTGCTAGAGAAGGGGGCTTTACTGAAGCTTTCTTT	TRBD1	NA	TRBV20-1	TRBJ1-1
CSARGGTEAFF	TGCAGTGCTCGCGGCGGGACTGAAGCTTTCTTT	NA	NA	TRBV20-1	TRBJ1-1
CASTAKGQSTDTQYF	TGTGCCAGTACCGCTAAAGGACAGAGCACAGATACGCAGTATTTT	NA	NA	TRBV19	TRBJ2-3
CATGTFGALSNQPQHF	TGTGCCACTGGGACTTTCGGTGCCCTAAGCAATCAGCCCCAGCATTTT	NA	NA	TRBV6-1	TRBJ1-5
CATSDSLYTEAFF	TGTGCCACCTCGGACAGCCTGTACACTGAAGCTTTCTTT	NA	NA	TRBV28	TRBJ1-1
CASSEADRGGYGYTF	TGTGCCAGCAGTGAAGCTGACAGGGGTGGCTATGGCTACACCTTC	TRBD1	NA	TRBV6-1	TRBJ1-2
CASTSDRGYNSPLHF	TGTGCCAGCACCTCCGACAGGGGATATAATTCACCCCTCCACTTT	TRBD1	few	TRBV28	TRBJ1-6
CSVSGTGGTYEQYF	TGCAGCGTCTCCGGGACAGGGGGGACCTACGAGCAGTACTTC	TRBD1	NA	TRBV29-1	TRBJ2-7
CASSYSYWGDEQYF	TGTGCCAGCAGTTACTCGTATTGGGGTGACGAGCAGTACTTC	NA	NA	TRBV6-5	TRBJ2-7
CASSLLGLAGEQYF	TGTGCCAGCAGCTTATTGGGACTAGCGGGAGAGCAGTACTTC	TRBD2	NA	TRBV11-2	TRBJ2-7
CASSRRTSSYNEQFF	TGTGCCAGTAGCCGACGAACAAGCTCCTACAATGAGCAGTTCTTC	NA	NA	TRBV19	TRBJ2-1
CASSQVHSSGANVLTF	TGTGCCAGCAGCCAAGTTCATAGCTCTGGGGCCAACGTCCTGACTTTC	NA	NA	TRBV14	TRBJ2-6
CSAKTRDMVNTEAFF	TGCAGTGCTAAAACCAGGGACATGGTGAACACTGAAGCTTTCTTT	NA	NA	TRBV20-1	TRBJ1-1
CAISEPTGRSYNEQFF	TGTGCCATCAGTGAACCGACAGGGAGGTCCTACAATGAGCAGTTCTTC	NA	once	TRBV10-3	TRBJ2-1
CASSPGTRTDQPQHF	TGTGCCAGCAGCCCCGGGACCCGGACCGATCAGCCCCAGCATTTT	NA	few	TRBV6-1	TRBJ1-5
CASSSAPGMNTEAFF	TGTGCCAGCAGCTCCGCGCCAGGGATGAACACTGAAGCTTTCTTT	NA	few	TRBV7-2	TRBJ1-1
CASRPRRSDTQYF	TGTGCCAGCAGGCCCCGCCGGTCAGATACGCAGTATTTT	NA	NA	TRBV6-1	TRBJ2-3
CASGGTGANTEAFF	TGTGCCAGCGGTGGTACAGGGGCGAACACTGAAGCTTTCTTT	TRBD1	few	TRBV2	TRBJ1-1
CASSMSGAESPLHF	TGTGCCAGTAGCATGTCAGGGGCGGAATCACCCCTCCACTTT	NA	few	TRBV19	TRBJ1-6
CASSRRNNQPQHF	TGTGCCAGCAGTAGAAGAAACAATCAGCCCCAGCATTTT	NA	NA	TRBV27	TRBJ1-5
CASSQTPGLLNTGELFF	TGCGCCAGCAGCCAAACACCGGGACTACTGAACACCGGGGAGCTGTTTTTT	TRBD2	NA	TRBV4-1	TRBJ2-2
CASSYSGVGYTF	TGTGCCAGCAGTTACTCAGGGGTCGGCTACACCTTC	NA	NA	TRBV6-5	TRBJ1-2
CAGGRGAEAFF	TGTGCCGGAGGGCGGGGAGCTGAAGCTTTCTTT	NA	NA	TRBV5-4	TRBJ1-1